This T cell receptor beta chain was identified in a study of T-cell reconstitution after alpha-beta-depleted transplantation in children. TCRbeta library construction was performed incorporating unique molecular identifiers. TCRdb independently ran MiXCR on the PCR reads; one entry per CDR3 protein. Found here are some 640,000 distinct CDR3 sequences, roughly 17% of them singletons; the top ten hold about 1.1%. Looked up from germline, CDR1 is SGHTA and CDR2 is FQGNSA. Trimming shortened V by 2 bases and J by 7 bases, and 9 bases separated the two germline ends. The CDR3 is made up of 13 amino acids.

The V call is TRBV7-2, the J call TRBJ1-5; no clear D gene. The origin of this receptor is a human donor who donated a stem cell graft to a child with acute myeloid leukemia. Here the sequenced sample was PBMCs from the stem cell graft donor, taken from the stem cell graft. The CDR3 nucleotides read TGTGCCAGCAGCTTATCGGTGGGGCAGCCCCAGCATTTT. This gives the protein CASSLSVGQPQHF.